Each of the 24 T cell receptor beta chains below was sequenced from the same sample in a study of T cell responses to AZD1222 COVID-19 vaccine (dated by TCRdb to about 2021). Libraries were constructed by the immunoSEQ multiplex PCR assay. In its TCRdb copy, this immuneACCESS table keeps in-frame sequences only and misses some clones. Where compared with another copy, unresolved V genes explain less than half of these, and the others have no known cause. The sample table records tens of thousands of clones; roughly nine tenths of these occur just once. The top ten hold roughly 27% of the sample. Sample time point, as interpreted from the label and publication: about 28 days (+/-7) after the second vaccine dose. This sample comprised peripheral blood, obtained 28 days after the second AZD1222 dose. These receptors were taken from an adult who received the AZD1222 COVID-19 vaccine.

In nucleotides, the CDR3 is TGTGCCAGCAGGGCCTGGACAGTCCGGGGAAACACCATATATTTT. Translation: CASRAWTVRGNTIYF. The chain combines TRBV6-5 with TRBJ1-3; D possibly corresponds to TRBD1 (6 bases). V dropped 6 bases and J dropped 4 bases, with 16 bases sitting between them. CDR1 is MNHEY and CDR2 is SVGAGI in the germline V gene. This CDR3 has 15 residues.

V gene TRBV25-1 combines with J gene TRBJ1-1, with a weak D call TRBD1 (5 bases). The V end was cut by 4 bases, the J end by 9 bases, with 12 bases between. Germline lookup yields CDR1 MGHDK and CDR2 SYGVNS. The CDR3 covers 12 residues. The CDR3 coding sequence is TGTGCCAGCAGTGCGATCGAGGGGAAAGCTTTCTTT. The encoded protein is CASSAIEGKAFF.

The chain has TRBV19 and TRBJ1-1; D perhaps matches TRBD1 (6 bases). V was pared by 7 bases and J by 5 bases, with 11 bases between. The germline V gene has CDR1 LNHDA and CDR2 SQIVND (reference sequence). The CDR3 contains 12 residues. The CDR3 DNA reads as TGTGCCAGTACCGGACAGAGGACTGAAGCTTTCTTT. It codes for CASTGQRTEAFF.

V gene TRBV4-1 combines with J gene TRBJ2-1, with TRBD1 as a possible D gene (6 bases). This CDR3 spans 15 amino acids. The V end was cut by 3 bases, the J end by 1 base, with 10 bases between. Germline lookup yields CDR1 MGHRA and CDR2 YSYEKL. The CDR3: CASSQTDRSYNEQFF. In nucleotides, the CDR3 is TGCGCCAGCAGCCAGACGGACAGATCCTACAATGAGCAGTTCTTC.

The chain has TRBV3-1 (or the pseudogene TRBV3-2) and TRBJ1-6; D remains unclear. V was shortened by 4 bases and J by 6 bases, with 10 bases between the two germline ends. Germline CDR1 reads LGHDT; CDR2 reads YNNKEL (reference sequence). The CDR3 is 14 amino acids. CDR3 sequence reads: CASSRDWGNSPLHF. In DNA, the CDR3 is TGTGCCAGCAGCCGAGACTGGGGTAATTCACCCCTCCACTTT.

The genes are TRBV7-2 and TRBJ1-6, with D unresolved. The length of the CDR3 is 16 residues. V lost 6 bases and J 0 bases, leaving 12 bases between the germline ends. Germline V lookup: CDR1 SGHTA, CDR2 FQGNSA. The CDR3 loop reads CASRATGSSYNSPLHF. The CDR3 DNA reads as TGTGCCAGCAGAGCTACGGGGAGCTCCTATAATTCACCCCTCCACTTT.

This clone was seen just once. This sequence joins TRBV4-2 and TRBJ2-7; no clear D gene. The CDR3 totals 14 residues. Germline CDR1 and CDR2: LGHNA and YNFKEQ. Trimming stripped 0 bases from V and 1 base from J, with 7 bases between. The CDR3 coding sequence is TGTGCCAGCAGCCAAGATTCACTATCCTACGAGCAGTACTTC. Encoded protein: CASSQDSLSYEQYF.

This clone has just one count. The rearrangement uses TRBV6-5 and TRBJ2-7; TRBD1 might be the D (6 bases). The CDR3 is 16 residues long. Germline V CDR1 and CDR2: MNHEY, SVGAGI. Trimming shortened V by 0 bases and J by 7 bases, and 19 bases separated the two germline ends. CDR3 DNA: TGTGCCAGCAGTTACTCGTGGGACACCGTGGTAGTTGAGCAGTACTTC. It specifies CASSYSWDTVVVEQYF.

The chain carries TRBV5-1 and TRBJ2-5; D tentatively fits TRBD1 or TRBD2 (5 bases each). This CDR3 comprises 18 residues. Deletions cut 0 bases from V and 5 bases from J, with 23 bases between. Germline lookup yields CDR1 SGHRS and CDR2 YFSETQ. The chain's CDR3 is CASSLASRGRVFGETQYF. The CDR3 bases are TGCGCCAGCAGCTTGGCTTCCCGGGGCAGAGTTTTTGGGGAGACCCAGTACTTC.

This clone was observed a single time. The chain carries TRBV5-5 and TRBJ2-7, with D hard to call. Trimming stripped 0 bases from V and 7 bases from J, with 14 bases between. CDR1 and CDR2 (germline): SGHKS, YYEKEE (reference sequence). CDR3 length equals 14 residues. The CDR3 protein is CASSLGPGFGEQYF. The CDR3, as DNA: TGTGCCAGCAGCTTGGGTCCCGGGTTCGGGGAGCAGTACTTC.

This clone was seen just once. The CDR3 sequence: CASSPQTGGGNTIYF. The DNA for the CDR3 is TGTGCCAGCAGCCCACAGACAGGGGGAGGAAACACCATATATTTT. The chain recombines TRBV7-9 with TRBJ1-3, with TRBD1 matching over 9 bases. From germline, CDR1 is SEHNR and CDR2 FQNEAQ (reference sequence). The CDR3 has 15 amino acids. With 5 bases clipped from V and 4 bases from J, the junction kept 6 bases outside the gene matches.

The rearrangement links TRBV29-1 to TRBJ1-1; 10 nucleotides agree with TRBD1. Germline trimming cut 7 bases from V and 4 bases from J; bases unmatched to any gene: 6. Germline-derived CDR1 and CDR2 are SQVTM and ANQGSEA. The CDR3 runs to 13 residues. This CDR3 reads CSADRGMGTEAFF. DNA of the CDR3: TGCAGCGCGGACAGGGGGATGGGCACTGAAGCTTTCTTT.

The CDR3: CASSVALHRDIQYF. The CDR3 nucleotides read TGTGCCAGCAGCGTAGCACTCCATCGGGACATTCAGTACTTC. The J gene is TRBJ2-4, the V gene TRBV9, with D uncertain. Germline CDR1 SGDLS, CDR2 YYNGEE. V was pared by 0 bases and J by 8 bases, with 12 bases between. The CDR3 spans 14 residues.

V and J are TRBV6-5 and TRBJ2-7; D perhaps matches TRBD2 (5 bases). The CDR3 covers 13 residues. CDR1 is MNHEY and CDR2 is SVGAGI in the germline V gene. Trimming cost V 4 bases and J 2 bases, with 9 bases left between them. In DNA, the CDR3 is TGTGCCAGCAGTTGGACTCCCACCTACGAGCAGTACTTC. It encodes CASSWTPTYEQYF.

The chain carries TRBV25-1 and TRBJ2-1; possibly TRBD2 for D (6 bases). There are 14 residues in the CDR3. Germline loops: CDR1 MGHDK, CDR2 SYGVNS. The V and J ends lost 4 bases and 10 bases respectively, with 17 bases between them. Here the CDR3 reads CASSVGTGVREQFF. Written as DNA, the CDR3 is TGTGCCAGCAGTGTCGGAACGGGAGTTCGGGAGCAGTTCTTC. The full variable domain, rest sourced from reference TRBV25-1 and TRBJ2-1, is EADIYQTPRYLVIGTGKKITLECSQTMGHDKMYWYQQDPGMELHLIHYSYGVNSTEKGDLSSESTVSRIRTEHFPLTLESARPSHTSQYLCASSVGTGVREQFFGPGTRLTVL.

This chain joins TRBV30 and TRBJ1-5; D may be TRBD1 (5 bases). V was shortened by 3 bases and J by 4 bases, with 10 bases between the two germline ends. Germline V gene data show CDR1 as GTSNPN and CDR2 as SVGIG (reference sequence). The CDR3 covers 13 residues. CDR3 DNA: TGTGCCTGGAGGGGGGGATTGAATCAGCCCCAGCATTTT. Translating it yields CAWRGGLNQPQHF.

J is TRBJ2-2 and V is TRBV15, with 7 nucleotides matching TRBD1. The CDR3 sequence is 15 residues long. The germline V gene has CDR1 LNHNV and CDR2 YYDKDF (reference sequence). J was trimmed by 7 bases and V by 0 bases; bases with no gene match: 5. The CDR3 protein is CATSRETQGLGELFF. Here the CDR3 DNA reads TGTGCCACCAGCAGAGAAACACAGGGGCTCGGGGAGCTGTTTTTT.

This chain joins TRBV15 and TRBJ1-2; the D is unclear. Germline loops: CDR1 LNHNV, CDR2 YYDKDF (reference sequence). This CDR3 has 15 amino acids. V lost 3 bases and J 2 bases, leaving 13 bases between the germline ends. The CDR3 bases are TGTGCCACCAGCAGCAAGACCGAGATAAACTATGGCTACACCTTC. It translates to CATSSKTEINYGYTF.

The CDR3 sequence: CASSSPGSGTGELFF. CDR3 coding DNA: TGTGCCAGCAGCTCGCCAGGATCGGGCACCGGGGAGCTGTTTTTT. The chain recombines TRBV7-6 with TRBJ2-2; D unclear. This CDR3 is built from 15 residues. V was clipped by 4 bases and J by 4 bases, with 13 bases between them. Looked up from germline, CDR1 is SGHVS and CDR2 is FNYEAQ.

The chain couples TRBV7-2 to TRBJ2-5; TRBD1 matches at 7 bases. From germline, CDR1 is SGHTA and CDR2 FQGNSA. The J segment lost 4 bases and the V segment lost 1 base, leaving 6 bases of the junction unmatched. The CDR3 runs 15 residues. The CDR3 DNA sequence: TGTGCCAGCAGCTTAGTTTGGACAGGCCCAGAGACCCAGTACTTC. Translation: CASSLVWTGPETQYF.

The chain has TRBV29-1 and TRBJ1-5; 7 bases fit TRBD1. V lost 4 bases to trimming and J lost 5 bases; unmatched junction nucleotides: 5. The germline V gene has CDR1 SQVTM and CDR2 ANQGSEA. This CDR3 has 13 residues. The CDR3 DNA follows: TGCAGCGTTGTCCAGGGGGAGGATCAGCCCCAGCATTTT. This gives the protein CSVVQGEDQPQHF.

V is TRBV6-1 and J is TRBJ2-1; 13 bases are a match to TRBD2. The CDR3 spans 18 residues. Losses at the gene ends were 4 bases for V and 8 bases for J; bases not matched to a gene: 14. The germline V gene has CDR1 MNHNS and CDR2 SASEGT. The CDR3 DNA follows: TGTGCCAGCAGTGCGCCGGGGAGGACTAGCGGGAGTTTGGATGAGCAGTTCTTC. Translating it yields CASSAPGRTSGSLDEQFF.

The chain couples TRBV5-1 to TRBJ2-1; TRBD2 aligns across 10 bases. The CDR3 covers 14 residues. The V segment lost 5 bases and the J segment 5 bases; nucleotides outside the gene matches: 4. Germline CDR1 and CDR2: SGHRS and YFSETQ. CDR3 in DNA: TGCGCCAGCAGTCACGGACTAGCGGACAATGAGCAGTTCTTC. Protein product: CASSHGLADNEQFF.

The rearrangement joins TRBV5-1 to TRBJ2-2, with 7 bases matching TRBD2. The germline CDR1 and CDR2 sequences are SGHRS and YFSETQ. The CDR3 is 14 amino acids. V gave up 4 bases and J gave up 4 bases; unmatched junction bases: 4. The CDR3 DNA is TGCGCCAGCAGCGAGGGACTACCCACCGGGGAGCTGTTTTTT. Protein: CASSEGLPTGELFF.